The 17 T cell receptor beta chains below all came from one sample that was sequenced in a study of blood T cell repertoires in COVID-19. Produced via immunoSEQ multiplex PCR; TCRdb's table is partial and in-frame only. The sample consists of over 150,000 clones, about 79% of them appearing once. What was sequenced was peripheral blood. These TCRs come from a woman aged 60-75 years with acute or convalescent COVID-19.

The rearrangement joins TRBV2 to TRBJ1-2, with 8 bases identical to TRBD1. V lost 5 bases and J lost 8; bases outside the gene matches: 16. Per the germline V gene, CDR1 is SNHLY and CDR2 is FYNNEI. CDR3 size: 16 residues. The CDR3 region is CASSFGYGQGTGGYTF. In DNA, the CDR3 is TGTGCCAGCAGTTTTGGTTATGGACAGGGTACGGGCGGCTACACCTTC.

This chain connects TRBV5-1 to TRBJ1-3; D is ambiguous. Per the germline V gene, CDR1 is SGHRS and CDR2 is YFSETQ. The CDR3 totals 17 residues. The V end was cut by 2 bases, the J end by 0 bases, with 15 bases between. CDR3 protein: CASSFAEYTGSGNTIYF. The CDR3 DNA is TGCGCCAGCAGCTTCGCCGAATACACGGGCTCTGGAAACACCATATATTTT. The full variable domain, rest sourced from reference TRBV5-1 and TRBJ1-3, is KAGVTQTPRYLIKTRGQQVTLSCSPISGHRSVSWYQQTPGQGLQFLFEYFSETQRNKGNFPGRFSGRQFSNSRSEMNVSTLELGDSALYLCASSFAEYTGSGNTIYFGEGSWLTVV.

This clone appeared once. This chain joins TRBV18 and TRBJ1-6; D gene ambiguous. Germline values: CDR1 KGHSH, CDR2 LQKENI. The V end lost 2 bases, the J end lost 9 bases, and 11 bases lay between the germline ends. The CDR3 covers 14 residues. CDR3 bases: TGTGCCAGCTCACCAGAGGAAACGGGTTCACCCCTCCACTTT. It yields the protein CASSPEETGSPLHF.

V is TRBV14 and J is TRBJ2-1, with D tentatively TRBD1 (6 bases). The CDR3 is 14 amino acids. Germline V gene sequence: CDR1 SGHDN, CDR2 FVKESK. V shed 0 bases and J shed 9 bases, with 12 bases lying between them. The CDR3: CASSQDAGVGEQFF. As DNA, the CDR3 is TGTGCCAGCAGCCAAGATGCAGGGGTGGGTGAGCAGTTCTTC. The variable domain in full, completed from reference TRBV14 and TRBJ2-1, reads EAGVTQFPSHSVIEKGQTVTLRCDPISGHDNLYWYRRVMGKEIKFLLHFVKESKQDESGMPNNRFLAERTGGTYSTLKVQPAELEDSGVYFCASSQDAGVGEQFFGPGTRLTVL.

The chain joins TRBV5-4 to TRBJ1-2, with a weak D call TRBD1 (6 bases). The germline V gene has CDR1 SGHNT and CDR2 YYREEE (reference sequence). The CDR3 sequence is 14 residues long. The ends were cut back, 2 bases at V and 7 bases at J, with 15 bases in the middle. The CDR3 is CASSFRGADFGYTF. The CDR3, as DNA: TGTGCCAGCAGCTTTCGGGGGGCGGACTTTGGCTACACCTTC.

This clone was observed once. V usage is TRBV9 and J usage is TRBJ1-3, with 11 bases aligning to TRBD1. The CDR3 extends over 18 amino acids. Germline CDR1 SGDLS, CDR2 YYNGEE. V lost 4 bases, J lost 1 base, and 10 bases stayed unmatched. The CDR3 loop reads CASSPRTGGDPSGNTIYF. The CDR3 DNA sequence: TGTGCCAGCAGCCCCCGGACAGGGGGCGACCCGTCTGGAAACACCATATATTTT.

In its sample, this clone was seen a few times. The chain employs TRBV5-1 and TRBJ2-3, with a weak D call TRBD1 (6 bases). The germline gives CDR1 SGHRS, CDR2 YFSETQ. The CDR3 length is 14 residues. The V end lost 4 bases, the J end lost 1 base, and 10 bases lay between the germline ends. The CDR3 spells CASSIGTRTDTQYF. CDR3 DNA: TGCGCCAGCAGCATCGGGACACGCACAGATACGCAGTATTTT.

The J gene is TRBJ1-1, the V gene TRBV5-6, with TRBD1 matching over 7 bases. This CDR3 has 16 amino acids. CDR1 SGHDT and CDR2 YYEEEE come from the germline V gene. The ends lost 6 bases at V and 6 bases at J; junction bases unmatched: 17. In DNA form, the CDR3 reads TGTGCCAGCACGGACAGGCTTAATGGGATAAGCGCTGAAGCTTTCTTT. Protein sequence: CASTDRLNGISAEAFF.

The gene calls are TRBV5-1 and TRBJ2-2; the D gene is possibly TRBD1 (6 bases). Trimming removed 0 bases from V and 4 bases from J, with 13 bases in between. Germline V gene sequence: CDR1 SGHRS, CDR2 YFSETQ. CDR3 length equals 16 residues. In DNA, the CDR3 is TGCGCCAGCAGCTTGGCCCCCGGGACACGCACCGGGGAGCTGTTTTTT. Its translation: CASSLAPGTRTGELFF.

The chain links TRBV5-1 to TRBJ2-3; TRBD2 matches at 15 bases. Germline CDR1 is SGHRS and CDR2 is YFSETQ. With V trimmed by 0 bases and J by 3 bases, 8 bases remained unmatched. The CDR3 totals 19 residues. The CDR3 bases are TGCGCCAGCAGCTTGGCGGGGACTAGCGGGGGGACGAATACAGATACGCAGTATTTT. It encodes CASSLAGTSGGTNTDTQYF.

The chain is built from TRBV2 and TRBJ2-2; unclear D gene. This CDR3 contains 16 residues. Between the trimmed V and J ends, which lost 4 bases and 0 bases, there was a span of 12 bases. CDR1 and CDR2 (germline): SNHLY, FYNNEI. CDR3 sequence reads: CASSVEAVPNTGELFF. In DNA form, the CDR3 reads TGTGCCAGCAGTGTTGAGGCGGTCCCGAACACCGGGGAGCTGTTTTTT.

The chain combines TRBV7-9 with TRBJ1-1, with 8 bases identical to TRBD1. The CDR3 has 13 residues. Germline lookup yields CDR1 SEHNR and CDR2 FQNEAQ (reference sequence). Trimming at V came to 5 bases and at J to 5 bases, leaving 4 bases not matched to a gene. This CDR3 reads CASSADRVTEAFF. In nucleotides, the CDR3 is TGTGCCAGCAGCGCGGACAGGGTAACTGAAGCTTTCTTT.

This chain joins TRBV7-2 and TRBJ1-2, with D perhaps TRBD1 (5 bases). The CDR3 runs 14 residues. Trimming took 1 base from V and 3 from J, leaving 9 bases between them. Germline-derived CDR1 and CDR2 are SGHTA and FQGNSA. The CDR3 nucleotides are TGTGCCAGCAGCTTAGGACAGTCCTACTATGGCTACACCTTC. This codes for CASSLGQSYYGYTF.

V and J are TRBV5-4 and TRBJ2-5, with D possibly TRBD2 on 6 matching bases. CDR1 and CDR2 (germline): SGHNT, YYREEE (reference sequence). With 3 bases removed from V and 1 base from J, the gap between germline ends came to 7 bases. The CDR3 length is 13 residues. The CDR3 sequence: CASSSGGQETQYF. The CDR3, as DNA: TGTGCCAGCAGCTCCGGGGGCCAAGAGACCCAGTACTTC. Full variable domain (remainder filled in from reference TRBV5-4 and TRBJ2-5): ETGVTQSPTHLIKTRGQQVTLRCSSQSGHNTVSWYQQALGQGPQFIFQYYREEENGRGNFPPRFSGLQFPNYSSELNVNALELDDSALYLCASSSGGQETQYFGPGTRLLVL.

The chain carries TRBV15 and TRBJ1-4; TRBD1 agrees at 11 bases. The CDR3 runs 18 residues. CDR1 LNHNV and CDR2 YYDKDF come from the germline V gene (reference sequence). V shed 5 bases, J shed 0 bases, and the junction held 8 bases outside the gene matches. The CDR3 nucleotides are TGTGCCACCAGCCACGGACAGGGGGCCTCTGCAACTAATGAAAAACTGTTTTTT. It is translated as CATSHGQGASATNEKLFF.

For the CDR3, the DNA is TGTGCCAGCAGTGAAGCGGCTGCGGGGGGGCCCTACAATGAGCAGTTCTTC. Protein: CASSEAAAGGPYNEQFF. The V gene is TRBV6-1, the J gene TRBJ2-1; 9 nucleotides agree with TRBD2. The CDR3 covers 17 residues. Per germline, CDR1 MNHNS and CDR2 SASEGT. The V and J ends lost 0 bases and 2 bases, in that order; junction bases with no gene match: 5.

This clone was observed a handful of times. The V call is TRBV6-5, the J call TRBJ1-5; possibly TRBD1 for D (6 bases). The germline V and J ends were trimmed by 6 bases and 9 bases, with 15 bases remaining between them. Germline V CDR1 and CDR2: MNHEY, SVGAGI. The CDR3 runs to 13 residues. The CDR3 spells CASRETGWGPQHF. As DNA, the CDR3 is TGTGCCAGCAGGGAGACAGGCTGGGGGCCCCAGCATTTT.